This TCR beta chain was retrieved from a study of CD8+ T cells in alopecia areata. Study-wide background: Treated patients swallowed 5 to 10 mg of oral tofacitinib twice daily.

The sample's treatment: oral pan-JAK inhibitor, 5-10 mg twice daily. As part of sample collection, lesional scalp punch biopsies and peripheral blood were taken from alopecia areata patients. The CDR3 sequence is 12 residues long. Germline lookup yields CDR1 MNHNS and CDR2 SASEGT. V was shortened by 2 bases and J by 3 bases, with 4 bases between the two germline ends. Extracted RNA was reverse transcribed into cDNA, the sequencing template. TCRdb's table, derived via immunoSEQ multiplex PCR, lists solely in-frame clones and lacks some. The sample includes about 200,000 clones, over 55% of them seen just once.

This sequence joins TRBV6-1 and TRBJ1-2; no definite D call. The sequencing used CD4+ T cells sorted from blood, collected at week 24, from a patient treated with tofacitinib. This TCR was sampled from a human donor with alopecia areata. This chain's CDR3 is CASSEPDYGYTF. In DNA form, the CDR3 reads TGTGCCAGCAGTGAACCGGACTATGGCTACACCTTC.